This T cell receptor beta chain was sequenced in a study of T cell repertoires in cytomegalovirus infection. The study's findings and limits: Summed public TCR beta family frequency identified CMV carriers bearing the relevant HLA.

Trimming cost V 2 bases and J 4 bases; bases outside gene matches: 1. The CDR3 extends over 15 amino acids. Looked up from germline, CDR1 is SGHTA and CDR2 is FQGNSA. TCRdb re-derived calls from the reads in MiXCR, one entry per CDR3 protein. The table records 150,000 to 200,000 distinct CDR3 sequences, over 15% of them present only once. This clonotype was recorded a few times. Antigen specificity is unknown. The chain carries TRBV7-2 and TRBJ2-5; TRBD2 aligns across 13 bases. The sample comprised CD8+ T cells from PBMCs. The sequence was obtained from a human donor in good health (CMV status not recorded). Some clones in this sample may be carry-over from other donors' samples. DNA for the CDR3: TGTGCCAGCAGCTTAACTAGCGGGGGGGGAGAGACCCAGTACTTC. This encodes CASSLTSGGGETQYF.